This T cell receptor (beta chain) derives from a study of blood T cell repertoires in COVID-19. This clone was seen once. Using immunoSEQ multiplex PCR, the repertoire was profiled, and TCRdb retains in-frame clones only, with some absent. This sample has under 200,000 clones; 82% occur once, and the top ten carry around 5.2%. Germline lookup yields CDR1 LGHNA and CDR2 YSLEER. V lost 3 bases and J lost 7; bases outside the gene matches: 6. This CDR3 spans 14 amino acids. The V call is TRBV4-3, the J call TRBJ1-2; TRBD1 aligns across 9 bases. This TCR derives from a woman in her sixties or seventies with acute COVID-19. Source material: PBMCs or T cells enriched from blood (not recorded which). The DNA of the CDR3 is TGCGCCAGCAGCCAGGCAACAGGGGGCCTTGGCTACACCTTC. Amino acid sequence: CASSQATGGLGYTF.